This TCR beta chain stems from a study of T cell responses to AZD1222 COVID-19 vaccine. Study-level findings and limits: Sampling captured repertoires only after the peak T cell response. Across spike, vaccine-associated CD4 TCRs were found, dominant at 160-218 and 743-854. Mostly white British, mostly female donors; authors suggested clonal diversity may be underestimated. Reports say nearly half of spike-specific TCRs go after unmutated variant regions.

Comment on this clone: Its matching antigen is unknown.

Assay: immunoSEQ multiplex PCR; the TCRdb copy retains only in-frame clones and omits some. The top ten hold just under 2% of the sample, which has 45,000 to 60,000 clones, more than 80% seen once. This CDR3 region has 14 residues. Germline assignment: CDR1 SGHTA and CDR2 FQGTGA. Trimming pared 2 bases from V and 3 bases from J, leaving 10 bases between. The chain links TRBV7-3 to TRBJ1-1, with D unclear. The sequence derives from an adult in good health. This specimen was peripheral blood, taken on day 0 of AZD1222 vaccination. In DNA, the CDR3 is TGTGCCAGCAGCTTAGGGCCCCTAGACACTGAAGCTTTCTTT. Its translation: CASSLGPLDTEAFF.